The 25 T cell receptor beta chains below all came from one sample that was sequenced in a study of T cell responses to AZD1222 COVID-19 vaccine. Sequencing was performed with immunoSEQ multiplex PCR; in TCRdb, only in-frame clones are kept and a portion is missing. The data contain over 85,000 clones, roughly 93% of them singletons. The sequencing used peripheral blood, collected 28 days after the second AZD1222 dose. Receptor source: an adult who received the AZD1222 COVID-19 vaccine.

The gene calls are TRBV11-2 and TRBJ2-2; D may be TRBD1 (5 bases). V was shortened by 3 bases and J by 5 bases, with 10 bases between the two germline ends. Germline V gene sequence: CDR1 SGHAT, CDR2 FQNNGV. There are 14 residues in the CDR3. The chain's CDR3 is CASSFREETGELFF. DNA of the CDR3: TGTGCCAGCAGCTTCAGGGAAGAAACCGGGGAGCTGTTTTTT.

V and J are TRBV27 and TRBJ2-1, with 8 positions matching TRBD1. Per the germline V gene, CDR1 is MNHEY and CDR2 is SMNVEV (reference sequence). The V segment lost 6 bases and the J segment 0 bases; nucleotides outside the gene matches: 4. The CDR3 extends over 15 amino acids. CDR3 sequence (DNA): TGTGCCAGCAGCATCGACAGGGGCTCCTACAATGAGCAGTTCTTC. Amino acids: CASSIDRGSYNEQFF.

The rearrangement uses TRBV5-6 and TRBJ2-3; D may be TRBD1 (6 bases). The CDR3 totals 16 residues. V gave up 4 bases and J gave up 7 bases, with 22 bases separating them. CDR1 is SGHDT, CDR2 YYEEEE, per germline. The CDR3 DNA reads TGTGCCAGCAGCCCCCTGGGACAACAAACCCTACATACGCAGTATTTT. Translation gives CASSPLGQQTLHTQYF. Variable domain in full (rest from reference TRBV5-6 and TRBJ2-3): DAGVTQSPTHLIKTRGQQVTLRCSPKSGHDTVSWYQQALGQGPQFIFQYYEEEERQRGNFPDRFSGHQFPNYSSELNVNALLLGDSALYLCASSPLGQQTLHTQYFGPGTRLTVL.

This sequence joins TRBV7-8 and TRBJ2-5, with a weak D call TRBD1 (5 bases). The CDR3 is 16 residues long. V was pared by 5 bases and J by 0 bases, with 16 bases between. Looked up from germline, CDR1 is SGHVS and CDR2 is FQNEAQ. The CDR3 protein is CASSPGSWGNQETQYF. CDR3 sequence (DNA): TGTGCCAGCAGCCCAGGATCTTGGGGCAACCAAGAGACCCAGTACTTC.

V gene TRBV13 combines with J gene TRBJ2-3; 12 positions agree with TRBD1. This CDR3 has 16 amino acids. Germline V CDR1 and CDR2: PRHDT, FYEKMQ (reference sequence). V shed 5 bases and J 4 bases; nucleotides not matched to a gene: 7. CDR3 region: CASSRGDRGPSDTQYF. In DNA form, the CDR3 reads TGTGCCAGCAGCAGGGGGGACAGGGGGCCTTCAGATACGCAGTATTTT. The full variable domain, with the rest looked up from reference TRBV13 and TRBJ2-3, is AAGVIQSPRHLIKEKRETATLKCYPIPRHDTVYWYQQGPGQDPQFLISFYEKMQSDKGSIPDRFSAQQFSDYHSELNMSSLELGDSALYFCASSRGDRGPSDTQYFGPGTRLTVL.

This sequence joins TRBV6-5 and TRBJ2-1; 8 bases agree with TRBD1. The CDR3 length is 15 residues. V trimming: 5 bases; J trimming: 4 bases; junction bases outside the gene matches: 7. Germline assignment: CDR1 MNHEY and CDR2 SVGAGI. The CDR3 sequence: CASSIQGAGYNEQFF. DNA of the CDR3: TGTGCCAGCAGTATTCAGGGGGCAGGATACAATGAGCAGTTCTTC.

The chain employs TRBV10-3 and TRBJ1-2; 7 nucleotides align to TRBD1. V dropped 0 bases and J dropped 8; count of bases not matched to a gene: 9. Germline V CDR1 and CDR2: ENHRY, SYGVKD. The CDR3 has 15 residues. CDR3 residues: CAISESGTVVRGYTF. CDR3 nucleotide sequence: TGTGCCATCAGTGAGTCGGGGACAGTGGTTCGGGGCTACACCTTC.

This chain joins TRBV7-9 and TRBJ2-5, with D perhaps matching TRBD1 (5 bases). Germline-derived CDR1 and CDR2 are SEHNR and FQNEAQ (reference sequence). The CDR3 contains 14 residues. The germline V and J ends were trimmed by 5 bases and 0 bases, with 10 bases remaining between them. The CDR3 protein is CASSLTVYQETQYF. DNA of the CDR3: TGTGCCAGCAGCCTGACAGTGTACCAAGAGACCCAGTACTTC.

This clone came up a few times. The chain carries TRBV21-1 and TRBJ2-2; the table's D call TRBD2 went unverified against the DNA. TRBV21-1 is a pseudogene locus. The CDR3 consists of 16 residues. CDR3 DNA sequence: TGTGCCAGTCGATACCCTAGCGGTCACAACACCGGGGAGCTGTTTTTT. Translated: CASRYPSGHNTGELFF.

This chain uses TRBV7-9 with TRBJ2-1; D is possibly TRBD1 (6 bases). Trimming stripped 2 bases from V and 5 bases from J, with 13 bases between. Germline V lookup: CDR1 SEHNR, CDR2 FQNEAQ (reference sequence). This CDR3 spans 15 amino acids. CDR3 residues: CASSLSGTSHNEQFF. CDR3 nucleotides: TGTGCCAGCAGCTTATCCGGGACATCTCACAATGAGCAGTTCTTC.

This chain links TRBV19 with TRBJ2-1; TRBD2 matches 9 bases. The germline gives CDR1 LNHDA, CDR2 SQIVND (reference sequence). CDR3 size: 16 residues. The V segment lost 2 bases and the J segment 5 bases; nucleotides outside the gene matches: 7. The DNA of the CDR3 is TGTGCCAGTAGTATACTCGCGGGAGGGCCCGACAATGAGCAGTTCTTC. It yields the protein CASSILAGGPDNEQFF.

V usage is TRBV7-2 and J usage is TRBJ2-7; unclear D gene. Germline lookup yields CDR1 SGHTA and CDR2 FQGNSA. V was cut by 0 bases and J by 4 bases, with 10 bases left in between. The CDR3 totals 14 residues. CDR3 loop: CASSLAANPYEQYF. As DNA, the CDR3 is TGTGCCAGCAGCTTAGCAGCCAACCCGTACGAGCAGTACTTC.

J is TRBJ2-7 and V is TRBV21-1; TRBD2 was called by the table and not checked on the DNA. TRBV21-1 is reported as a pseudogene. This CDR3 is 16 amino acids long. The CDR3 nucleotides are TGTGCCAGCAGCAAATTTGTCCGGGGGACCCCGTACGAGCAGTACTTC. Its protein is CASSKFVRGTPYEQYF.

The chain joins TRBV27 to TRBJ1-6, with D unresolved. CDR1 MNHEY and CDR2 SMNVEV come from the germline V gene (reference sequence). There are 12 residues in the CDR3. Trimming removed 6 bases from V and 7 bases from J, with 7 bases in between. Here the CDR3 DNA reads TGTGCCAGCAGATCACAGAATTCACCCCTCCACTTT. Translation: CASRSQNSPLHF.

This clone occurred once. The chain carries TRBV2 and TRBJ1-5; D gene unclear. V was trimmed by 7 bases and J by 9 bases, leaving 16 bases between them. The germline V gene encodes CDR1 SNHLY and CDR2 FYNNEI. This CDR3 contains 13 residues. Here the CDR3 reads CASNQAPGGPQHF. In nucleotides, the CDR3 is TGTGCCAGCAATCAGGCCCCCGGTGGGCCCCAGCATTTT.

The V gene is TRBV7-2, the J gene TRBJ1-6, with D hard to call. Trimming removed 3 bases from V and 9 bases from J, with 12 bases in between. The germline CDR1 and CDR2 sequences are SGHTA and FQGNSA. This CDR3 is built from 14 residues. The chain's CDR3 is CASSFTSNISPLHF. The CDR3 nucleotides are TGTGCCAGCAGCTTTACGAGCAACATTTCACCCCTCCACTTT.

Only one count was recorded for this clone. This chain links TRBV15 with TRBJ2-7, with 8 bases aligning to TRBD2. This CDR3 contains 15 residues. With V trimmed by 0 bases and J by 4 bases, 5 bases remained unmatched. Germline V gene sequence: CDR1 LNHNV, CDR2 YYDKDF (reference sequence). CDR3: CATSRDRGGTYEQYF. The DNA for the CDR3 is TGTGCCACCAGCAGAGACCGGGGGGGCACTTACGAGCAGTACTTC.

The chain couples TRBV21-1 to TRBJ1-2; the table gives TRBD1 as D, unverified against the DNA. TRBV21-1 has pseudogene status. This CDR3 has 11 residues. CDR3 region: CANRTGNGYTF. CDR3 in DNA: TGTGCCAACAGGACAGGGAATGGCTACACCTTC.

The CDR3 reads CASSPGLSGNTIYF. CDR3 bases: TGTGCCAGCAGCCCAGGACTTTCGGGAAACACCATATATTTT. The chain uses TRBV7-6 and TRBJ1-3; D ambiguous. Trimming removed 5 bases at V and 4 bases at J, with 12 bases between. CDR3 length: 14 amino acids. The germline CDR1 and CDR2 sequences are SGHVS and FNYEAQ.

The CDR3 loop is CAGSPGQGNQPQHF. The CDR3 DNA reads TGTGCCGGGTCGCCGGGACAGGGGAACCAGCCCCAGCATTTT. V is TRBV6-5 and J is TRBJ1-5; 10 bases map to TRBD1. V shed 11 bases and J 7 bases; nucleotides not matched to a gene: 11. The V gene's germline CDR1 is MNHEY and CDR2 SVGAGI. The CDR3 consists of 14 residues.

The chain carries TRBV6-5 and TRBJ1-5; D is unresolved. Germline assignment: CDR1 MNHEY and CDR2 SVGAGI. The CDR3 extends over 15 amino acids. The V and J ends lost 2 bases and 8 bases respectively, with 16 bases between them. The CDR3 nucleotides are TGTGCCAGCAGTTACGGGCAGTCAGGTTTGGAGCCCCAGCATTTT. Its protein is CASSYGQSGLEPQHF.

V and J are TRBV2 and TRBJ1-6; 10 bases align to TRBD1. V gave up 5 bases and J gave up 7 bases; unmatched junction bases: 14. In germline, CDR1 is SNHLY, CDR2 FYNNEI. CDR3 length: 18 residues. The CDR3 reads CASSSGTGATDVNSPLHF. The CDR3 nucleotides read TGTGCCAGCAGTTCCGGGACAGGGGCCACAGATGTGAATTCACCCCTCCACTTT.

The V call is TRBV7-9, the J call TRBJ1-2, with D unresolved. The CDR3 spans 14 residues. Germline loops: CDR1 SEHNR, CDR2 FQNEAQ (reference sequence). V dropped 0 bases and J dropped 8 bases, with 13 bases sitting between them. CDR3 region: CASSLAHVDLGYTF. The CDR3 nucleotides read TGTGCCAGCAGCTTAGCACATGTTGATCTCGGCTACACCTTC.

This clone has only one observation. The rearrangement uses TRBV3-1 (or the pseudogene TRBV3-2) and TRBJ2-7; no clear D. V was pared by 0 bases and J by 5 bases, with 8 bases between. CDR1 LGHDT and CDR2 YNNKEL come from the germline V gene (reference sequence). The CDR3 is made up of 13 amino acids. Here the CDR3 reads CASSQDSSNEQYF. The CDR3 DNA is TGTGCCAGCAGCCAAGACTCCTCGAACGAGCAGTACTTC.

As DNA, the CDR3 is TGTGCCTGGAGTGTAGAGCCCCAGCAGCCCCAGCATTTT. Translated: CAWSVEPQQPQHF. The gene calls are TRBV30 and TRBJ1-5; D remains unclear. With 0 bases removed from V and 7 bases from J, the gap between germline ends came to 10 bases. Per germline, CDR1 GTSNPN and CDR2 SVGIG (reference sequence). The CDR3 loop spans 13 amino acids.